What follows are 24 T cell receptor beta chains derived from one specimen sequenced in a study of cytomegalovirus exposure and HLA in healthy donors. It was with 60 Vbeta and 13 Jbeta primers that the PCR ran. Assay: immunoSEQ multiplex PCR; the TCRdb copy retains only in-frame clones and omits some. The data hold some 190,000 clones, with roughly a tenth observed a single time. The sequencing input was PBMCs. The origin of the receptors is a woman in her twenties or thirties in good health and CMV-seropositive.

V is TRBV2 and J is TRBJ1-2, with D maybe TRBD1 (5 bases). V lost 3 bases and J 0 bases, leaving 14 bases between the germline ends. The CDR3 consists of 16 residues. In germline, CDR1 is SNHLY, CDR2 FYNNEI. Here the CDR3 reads CASSEGRTTSNYGYTF. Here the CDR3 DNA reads TGTGCCAGCAGTGAGGGGCGGACAACCTCTAACTATGGCTACACCTTC.

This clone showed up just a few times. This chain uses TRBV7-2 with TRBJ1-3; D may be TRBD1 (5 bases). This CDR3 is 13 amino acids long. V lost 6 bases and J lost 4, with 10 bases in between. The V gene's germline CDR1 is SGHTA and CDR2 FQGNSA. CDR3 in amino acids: CASSQGPGNTIYF. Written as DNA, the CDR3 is TGTGCCAGCAGTCAGGGTCCCGGAAACACCATATATTTT.

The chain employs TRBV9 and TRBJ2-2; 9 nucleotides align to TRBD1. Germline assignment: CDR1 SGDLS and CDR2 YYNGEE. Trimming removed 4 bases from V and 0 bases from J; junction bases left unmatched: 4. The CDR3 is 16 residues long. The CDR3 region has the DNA TGTGCCAGCAGCTTACAGGGGGCGGCGAACACCGGGGAGCTGTTTTTT. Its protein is CASSLQGAANTGELFF.

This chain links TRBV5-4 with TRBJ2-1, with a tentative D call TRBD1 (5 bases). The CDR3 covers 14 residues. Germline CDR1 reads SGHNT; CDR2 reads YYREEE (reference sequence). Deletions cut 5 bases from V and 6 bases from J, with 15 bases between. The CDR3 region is CASRGLPTSNEQFF. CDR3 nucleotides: TGTGCCAGCAGGGGGCTACCTACAAGCAATGAGCAGTTCTTC.

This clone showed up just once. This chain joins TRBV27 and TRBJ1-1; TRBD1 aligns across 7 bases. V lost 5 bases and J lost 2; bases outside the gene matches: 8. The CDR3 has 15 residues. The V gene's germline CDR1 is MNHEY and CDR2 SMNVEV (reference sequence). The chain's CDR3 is CASSTARTGNTEAFF. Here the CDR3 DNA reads TGTGCCAGCAGTACAGCCAGGACAGGTAACACTGAAGCTTTCTTT.

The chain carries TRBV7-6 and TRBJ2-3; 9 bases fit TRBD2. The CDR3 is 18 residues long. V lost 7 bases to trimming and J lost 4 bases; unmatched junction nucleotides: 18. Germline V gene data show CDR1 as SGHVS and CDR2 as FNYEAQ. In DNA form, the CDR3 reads TGTGCCAGCACCAAAGGGGGGGAAGGACTAGCGTGGGCAGATACGCAGTATTTT. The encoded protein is CASTKGGEGLAWADTQYF.

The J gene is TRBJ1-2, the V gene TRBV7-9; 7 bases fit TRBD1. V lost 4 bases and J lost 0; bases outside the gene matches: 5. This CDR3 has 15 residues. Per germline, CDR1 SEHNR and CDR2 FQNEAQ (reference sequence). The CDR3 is CASSSGTETNYGYTF. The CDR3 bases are TGTGCCAGCAGCTCTGGGACAGAGACTAACTATGGCTACACCTTC.

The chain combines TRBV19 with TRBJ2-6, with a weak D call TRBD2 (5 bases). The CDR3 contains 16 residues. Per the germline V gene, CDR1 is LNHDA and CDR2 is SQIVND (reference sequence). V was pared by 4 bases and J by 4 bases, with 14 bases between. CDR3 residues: CASSTSARGGANVLTF. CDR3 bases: TGTGCCAGTAGTACATCCGCCCGAGGGGGGGCCAACGTCCTGACTTTC.

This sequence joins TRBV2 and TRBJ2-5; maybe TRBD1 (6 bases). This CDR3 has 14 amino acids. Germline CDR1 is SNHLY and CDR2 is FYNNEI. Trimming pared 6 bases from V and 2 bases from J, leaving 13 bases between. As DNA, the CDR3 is TGTGCCAGCAGCCAGGGACACGTACAAGAGACCCAGTACTTC. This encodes CASSQGHVQETQYF.

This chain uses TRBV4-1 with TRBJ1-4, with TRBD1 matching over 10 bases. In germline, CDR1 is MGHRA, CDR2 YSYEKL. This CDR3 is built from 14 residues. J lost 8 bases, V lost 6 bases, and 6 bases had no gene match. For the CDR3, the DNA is TGCGCCAGCAGTCGACAGGGGGCGAGGGAAAAACTGTTTTTT. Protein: CASSRQGAREKLFF.

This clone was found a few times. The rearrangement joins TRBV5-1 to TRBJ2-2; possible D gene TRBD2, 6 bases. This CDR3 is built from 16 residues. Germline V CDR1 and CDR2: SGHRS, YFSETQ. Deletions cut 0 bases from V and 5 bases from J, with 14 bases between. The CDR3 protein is CASSLDVSGGTGELFF. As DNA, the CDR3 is TGCGCCAGCAGCTTGGATGTTAGCGGCGGGACCGGGGAGCTGTTTTTT.

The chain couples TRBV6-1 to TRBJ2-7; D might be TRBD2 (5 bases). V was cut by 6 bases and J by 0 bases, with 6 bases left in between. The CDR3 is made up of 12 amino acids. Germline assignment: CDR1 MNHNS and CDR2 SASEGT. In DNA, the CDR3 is TGTGCCAGCAGGAGGGACTCCTACGAGCAGTACTTC. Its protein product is CASRRDSYEQYF.

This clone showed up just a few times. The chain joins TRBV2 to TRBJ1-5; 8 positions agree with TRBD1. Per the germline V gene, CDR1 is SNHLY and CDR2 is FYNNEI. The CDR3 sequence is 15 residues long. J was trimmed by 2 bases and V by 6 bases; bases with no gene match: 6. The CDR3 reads CASSFDRGGNQPQHF. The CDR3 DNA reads TGTGCCAGCAGCTTCGACAGGGGAGGCAATCAGCCCCAGCATTTT.

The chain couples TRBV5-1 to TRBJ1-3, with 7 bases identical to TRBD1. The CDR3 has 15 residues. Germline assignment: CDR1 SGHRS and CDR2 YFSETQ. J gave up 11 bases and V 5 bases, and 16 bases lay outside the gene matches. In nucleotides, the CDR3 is TGCGCCAGCAGTCTGCAGCTGGACAGGTCCTACCCCATATATTTT. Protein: CASSLQLDRSYPIYF.

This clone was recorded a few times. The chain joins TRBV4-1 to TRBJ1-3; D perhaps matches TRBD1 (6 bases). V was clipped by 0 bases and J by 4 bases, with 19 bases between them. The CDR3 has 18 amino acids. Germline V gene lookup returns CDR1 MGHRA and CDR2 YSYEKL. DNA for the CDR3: TGCGCCAGCAGCCAAGATAACAGGGAGCTATTCCTCGGAAACACCATATATTTT. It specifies CASSQDNRELFLGNTIYF.

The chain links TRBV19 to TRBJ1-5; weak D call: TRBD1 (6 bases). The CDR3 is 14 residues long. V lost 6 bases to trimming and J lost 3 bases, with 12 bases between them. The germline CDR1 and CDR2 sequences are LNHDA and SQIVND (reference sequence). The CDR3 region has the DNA TGTGCCAGTAGGACCACAGGGTCCAATCAGCCCCAGCATTTT. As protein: CASRTTGSNQPQHF. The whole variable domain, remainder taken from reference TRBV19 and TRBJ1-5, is DGGITQSPKYLFRKEGQNVTLSCEQNLNHDAMYWYRQDPGQGLRLIYYSQIVNDFQKGDIAEGYSVSREKKESFPLTVTSAQKNPTAFYLCASRTTGSNQPQHFGDGTRLSIL.

CDR3 amino acids: CASSQAPDSPYEQYF. The CDR3 DNA is TGCGCCAGCAGCCAAGCGCCGGACAGTCCCTACGAGCAGTACTTC. The chain uses TRBV4-1 and TRBJ2-7, with D possibly being TRBD1 (6 bases). This CDR3 has 15 residues. V was clipped by 1 base and J by 2 bases, with 12 bases between them. CDR1 MGHRA and CDR2 YSYEKL come from the germline V gene.

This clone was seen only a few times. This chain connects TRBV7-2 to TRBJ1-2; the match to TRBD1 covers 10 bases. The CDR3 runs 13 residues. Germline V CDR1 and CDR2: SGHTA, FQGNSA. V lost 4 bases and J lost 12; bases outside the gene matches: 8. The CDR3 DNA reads TGTGCCAGCAGCTCATTTTCCGGGACAGGGGACACCTTC. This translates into CASSSFSGTGDTF.

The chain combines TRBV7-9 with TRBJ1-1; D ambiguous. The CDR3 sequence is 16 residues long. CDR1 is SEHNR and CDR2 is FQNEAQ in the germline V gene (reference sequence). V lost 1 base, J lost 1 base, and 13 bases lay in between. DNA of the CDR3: TGTGCCAGCAGCTTAGGGTCGGGTAGAAGGAACACTGAAGCTTTCTTT. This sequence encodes CASSLGSGRRNTEAFF.

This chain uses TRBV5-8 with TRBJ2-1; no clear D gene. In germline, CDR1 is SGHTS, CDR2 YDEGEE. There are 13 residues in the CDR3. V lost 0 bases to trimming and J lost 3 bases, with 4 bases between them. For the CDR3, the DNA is TGTGCCAGCAGCTTGGCCATCTACAATGAGCAGTTCTTC. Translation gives CASSLAIYNEQFF.

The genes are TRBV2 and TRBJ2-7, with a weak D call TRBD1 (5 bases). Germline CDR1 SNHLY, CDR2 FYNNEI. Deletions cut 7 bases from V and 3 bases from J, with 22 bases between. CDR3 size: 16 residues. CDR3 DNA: TGTGCCAGCAATTCCGACAGCACCAGGACCCTCTACGAGCAGTACTTC. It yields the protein CASNSDSTRTLYEQYF.

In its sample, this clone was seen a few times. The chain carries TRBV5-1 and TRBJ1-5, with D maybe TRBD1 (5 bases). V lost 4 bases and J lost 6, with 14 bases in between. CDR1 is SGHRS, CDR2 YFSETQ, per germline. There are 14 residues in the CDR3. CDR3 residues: CASSPRGEGQPQHF. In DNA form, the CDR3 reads TGCGCCAGCAGCCCCCGGGGGGAGGGTCAGCCCCAGCATTTT.

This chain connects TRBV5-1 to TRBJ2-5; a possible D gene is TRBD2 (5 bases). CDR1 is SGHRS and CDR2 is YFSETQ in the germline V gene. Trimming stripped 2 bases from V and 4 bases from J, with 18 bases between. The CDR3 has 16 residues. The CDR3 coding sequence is TGCGCCAGCAGCTTAGGAGTAAGCGGTGGACGAGAGACCCAGTACTTC. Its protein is CASSLGVSGGRETQYF. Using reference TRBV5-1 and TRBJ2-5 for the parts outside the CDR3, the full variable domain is KAGVTQTPRYLIKTRGQQVTLSCSPISGHRSVSWYQQTPGQGLQFLFEYFSETQRNKGNFPGRFSGRQFSNSRSEMNVSTLELGDSALYLCASSLGVSGGRETQYFGPGTRLLVL.

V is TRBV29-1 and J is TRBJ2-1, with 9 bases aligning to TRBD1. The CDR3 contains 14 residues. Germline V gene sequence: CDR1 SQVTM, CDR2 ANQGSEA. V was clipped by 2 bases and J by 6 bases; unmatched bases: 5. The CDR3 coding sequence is TGCAGCGTTGAATACAGGGGGCTTGGCAATGAGCAGTTCTTC. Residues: CSVEYRGLGNEQFF.